This T cell receptor (beta chain) was sequenced for a study of shared clonotypes between healthy human individuals. Points on this clone: The target antigen is unknown. A clone one base away is much larger, so this may be a read error.

Measured with immunoSEQ multiplex PCR; TCRdb has only the in-frame clones, and not every one. This table holds under 1,100,000 clones, 75% to 85% found once. General study points: What limited the represented genetic and exposure-history diversity was the small number of donors.

The germline V gene encodes CDR1 GTSNPN and CDR2 SVGIG (reference sequence). This CDR3 has 15 residues. The ends were cut back, 4 bases at V and 9 bases at J, with 22 bases in the middle. The receptor was derived from a man younger than 35 in good health. Some clones in this sample may be carry-over from other donors' samples. Sequencing input: memory CD4+ T cells from PBMCs. The subset here: CD45RA-negative fraction. V gene TRBV30 combines with J gene TRBJ2-1; maybe TRBD2 (5 bases). The CDR3 loop reads CAWTGKGRPRGEQFF. CDR3 bases: TGTGCCTGGACCGGGAAGGGCCGTCCTCGGGGTGAGCAGTTCTTC.